This T cell receptor (beta chain) was captured in a study of identical twins. This clonotype was picked up a small number of times. The V end lost 5 bases, the J end lost 4 bases, and 12 bases lay between the germline ends. The length of the CDR3 is 13 residues. Looked up from germline, CDR1 is SGHKS and CDR2 is YYEKEE (reference sequence). A universal primer site came from template switching; cDNA carried unique molecular identifiers. TCRdb re-analysed the 5' RACE reads in MiXCR, keeping a single row per CDR3 protein. The sample contains fewer than 250,000 distinct CDR3 sequences, approximately 9% of which appear only once.

The clonotype originates from a woman aged 18 to 35 in good health. The chain joins TRBV5-5 to TRBJ2-5; weak D call: TRBD2 (5 bases). The sequenced sample consisted of memory (CD45RO+) T cells sorted from blood. The CDR3, as DNA: TGTGCCAGCAGTCTACTAGGCCGAGAGACCCAGTACTTC. It encodes CASSLLGRETQYF.